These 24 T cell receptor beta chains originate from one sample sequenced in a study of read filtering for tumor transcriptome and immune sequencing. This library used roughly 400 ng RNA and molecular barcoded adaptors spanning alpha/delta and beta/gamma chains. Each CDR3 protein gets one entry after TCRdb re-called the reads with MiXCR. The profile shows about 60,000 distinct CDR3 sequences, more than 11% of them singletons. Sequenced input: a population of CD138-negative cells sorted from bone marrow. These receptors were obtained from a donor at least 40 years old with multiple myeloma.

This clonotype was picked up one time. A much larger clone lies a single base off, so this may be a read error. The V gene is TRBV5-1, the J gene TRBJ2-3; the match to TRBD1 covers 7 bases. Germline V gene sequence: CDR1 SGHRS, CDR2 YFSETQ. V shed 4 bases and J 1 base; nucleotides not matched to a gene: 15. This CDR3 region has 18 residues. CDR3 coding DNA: TGCGCCAGCAGCATCTCCGGGACAGAGGGCTTTGGCACAGATACGCAGTATTTT. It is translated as CASSISGTEGFGTDTQYF.

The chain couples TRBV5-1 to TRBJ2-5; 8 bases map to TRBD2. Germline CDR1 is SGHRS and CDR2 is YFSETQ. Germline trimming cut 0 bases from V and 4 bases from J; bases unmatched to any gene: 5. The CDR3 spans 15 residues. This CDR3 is CASSLDGGVGETQYF. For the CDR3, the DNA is TGCGCCAGCAGCTTGGACGGGGGGGTCGGAGAGACCCAGTACTTC.

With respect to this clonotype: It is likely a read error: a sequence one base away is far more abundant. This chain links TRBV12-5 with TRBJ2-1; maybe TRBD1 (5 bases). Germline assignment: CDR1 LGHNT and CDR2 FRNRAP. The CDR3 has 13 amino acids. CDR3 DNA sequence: TGTGCCAGCAGCCTAGGGGTGGCAGGTGAGCTGTTCTTC. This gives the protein CASSLGVAGELFF.

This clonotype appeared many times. The CDR3 region is CSARDGGLPYNEQFF. CDR3 in DNA: TGCAGTGCTAGAGATGGTGGACTGCCTTACAATGAGCAGTTCTTC. This rearrangement joins TRBV20-1 to TRBJ2-1; possible D gene TRBD2, 5 bases. The CDR3 spans 15 residues. CDR1 DFQATT and CDR2 SNEGSKA come from the germline V gene (reference sequence). V lost 0 bases and J 4 bases, leaving 13 bases between the germline ends.

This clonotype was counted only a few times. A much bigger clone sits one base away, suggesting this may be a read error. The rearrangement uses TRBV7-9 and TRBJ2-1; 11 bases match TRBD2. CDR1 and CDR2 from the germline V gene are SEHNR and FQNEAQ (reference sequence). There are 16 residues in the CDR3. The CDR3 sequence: CASRFPGLAVYNGQFF. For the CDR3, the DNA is TGTGCCAGCAGATTCCCGGGACTAGCGGTTTACAATGGGCAGTTCTTC.

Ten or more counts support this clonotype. The DNA of the CDR3 is TGCAGCGTTGGGCTAGCGGGAGCCCATCCGGACAATGAGCAGTTCTTC. As protein: CSVGLAGAHPDNEQFF. The chain joins TRBV29-1 to TRBJ2-1; TRBD2 agrees at 10 bases. V lost 4 bases to trimming and J lost 5 bases; unmatched junction nucleotides: 11. Germline assignment: CDR1 SQVTM and CDR2 ANQGSEA. The CDR3 is 16 amino acids.

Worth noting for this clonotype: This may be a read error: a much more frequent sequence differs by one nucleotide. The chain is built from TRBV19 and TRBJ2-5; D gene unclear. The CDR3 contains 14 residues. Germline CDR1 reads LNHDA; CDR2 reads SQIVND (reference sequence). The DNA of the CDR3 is TGTGCCTGTAGTATACGCCGAGGCAAGGAGACCCAGTACTTC. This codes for CACSIRRGKETQYF.

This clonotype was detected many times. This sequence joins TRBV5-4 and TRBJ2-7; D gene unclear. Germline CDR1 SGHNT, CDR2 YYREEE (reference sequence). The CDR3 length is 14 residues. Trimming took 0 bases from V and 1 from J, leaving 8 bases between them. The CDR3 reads CASSLEVSSYEQYF. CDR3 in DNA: TGTGCCAGCAGCTTGGAGGTCAGTTCCTACGAGCAGTACTTC.

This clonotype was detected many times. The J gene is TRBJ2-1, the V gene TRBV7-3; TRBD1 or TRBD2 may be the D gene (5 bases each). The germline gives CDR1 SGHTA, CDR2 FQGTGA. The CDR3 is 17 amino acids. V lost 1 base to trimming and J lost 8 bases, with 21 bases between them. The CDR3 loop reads CASSLNAGTHSGDEQFF. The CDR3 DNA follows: TGTGCCAGCAGCTTAAACGCTGGGACCCACTCGGGCGATGAGCAGTTCTTC. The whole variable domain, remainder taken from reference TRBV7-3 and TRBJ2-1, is GAGVSQTPSNKVTEKGKYVELRCDPISGHTALYWYRQSLGQGPEFLIYFQGTGAADDSGLPNDRFFAVRPEGSVSTLKIQRTERGDSAVYLCASSLNAGTHSGDEQFFGPGTRLTVL.

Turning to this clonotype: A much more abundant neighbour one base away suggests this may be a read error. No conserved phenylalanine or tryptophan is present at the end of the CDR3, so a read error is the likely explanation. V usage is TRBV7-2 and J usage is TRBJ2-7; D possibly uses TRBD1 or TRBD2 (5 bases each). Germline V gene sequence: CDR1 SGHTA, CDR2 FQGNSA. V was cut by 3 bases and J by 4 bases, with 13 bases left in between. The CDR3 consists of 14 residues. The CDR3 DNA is TGTGCCAGCAGCTTCAGGGTTTGGGGGTACGAGCAGTACCTC. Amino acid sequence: CASSFRVWGYEQYL.

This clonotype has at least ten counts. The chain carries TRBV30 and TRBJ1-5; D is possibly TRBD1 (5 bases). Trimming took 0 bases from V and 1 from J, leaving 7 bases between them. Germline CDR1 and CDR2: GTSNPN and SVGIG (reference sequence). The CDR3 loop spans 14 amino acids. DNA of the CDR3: TGTGCCTGGAGTGTAGGGGACAGCAATCAGCCCCAGCATTTT. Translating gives CAWSVGDSNQPQHF.

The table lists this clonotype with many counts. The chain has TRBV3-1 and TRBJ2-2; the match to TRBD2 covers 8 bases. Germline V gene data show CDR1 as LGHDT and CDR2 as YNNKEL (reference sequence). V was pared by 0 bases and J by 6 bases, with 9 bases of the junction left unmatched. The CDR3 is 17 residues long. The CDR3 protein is CASSQDEGLAKAGELFF. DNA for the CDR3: TGTGCCAGCAGCCAAGACGAAGGACTAGCAAAGGCCGGGGAGCTGTTTTTT.

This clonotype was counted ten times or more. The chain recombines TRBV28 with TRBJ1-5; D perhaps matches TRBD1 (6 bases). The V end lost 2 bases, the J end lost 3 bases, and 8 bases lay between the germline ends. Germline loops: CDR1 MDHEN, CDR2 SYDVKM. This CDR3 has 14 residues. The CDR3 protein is CASSLHRANQPQHF. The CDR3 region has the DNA TGTGCCAGCAGTTTACACAGGGCCAATCAGCCCCAGCATTTT.

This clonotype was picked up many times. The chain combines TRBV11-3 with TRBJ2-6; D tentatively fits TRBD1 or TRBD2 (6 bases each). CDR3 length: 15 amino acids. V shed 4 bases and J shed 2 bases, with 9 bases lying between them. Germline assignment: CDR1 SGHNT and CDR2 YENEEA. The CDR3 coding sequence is TGTGCCAGCAGCTGGAGGGGGACTGGGGCCAACGTCCTGACTTTC. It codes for CASSWRGTGANVLTF. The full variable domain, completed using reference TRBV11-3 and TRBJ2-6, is EAGVVQSPRYKIIEKKQPVAFWCNPISGHNTLYWYLQNLGQGPELLIRYENEEAVDDSQLPKDRFSAERLKGVDSTLKIQPAELGDSAVYLCASSWRGTGANVLTFGAGSRLTVL.

The CDR3 DNA sequence: TGTGCCTGGAGTGTTGGGGCAGGCGTTGGCAATCAGCCCCAGCATTTT. It is translated as CAWSVGAGVGNQPQHF. The chain employs TRBV30 and TRBJ1-5; TRBD1 might be the D (5 bases). This CDR3 is built from 16 residues. The germline V gene encodes CDR1 GTSNPN and CDR2 SVGIG (reference sequence). V was cut by 0 bases and J by 2 bases, with 14 bases left in between.

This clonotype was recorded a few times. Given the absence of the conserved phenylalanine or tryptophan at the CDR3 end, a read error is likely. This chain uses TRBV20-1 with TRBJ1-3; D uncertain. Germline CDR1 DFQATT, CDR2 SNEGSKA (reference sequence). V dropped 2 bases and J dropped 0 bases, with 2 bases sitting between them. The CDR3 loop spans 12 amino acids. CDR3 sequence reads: CSARSSGNTIYS. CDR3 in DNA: TGCAGTGCTAGATCCTCTGGAAACACCATATATTCT.

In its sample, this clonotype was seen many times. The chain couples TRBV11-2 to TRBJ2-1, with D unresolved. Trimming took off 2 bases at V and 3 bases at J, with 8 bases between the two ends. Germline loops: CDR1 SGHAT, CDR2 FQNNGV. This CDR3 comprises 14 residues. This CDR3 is CASSLYGSYNEQFF. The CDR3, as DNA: TGTGCCAGCAGCTTATATGGAAGCTACAATGAGCAGTTCTTC.

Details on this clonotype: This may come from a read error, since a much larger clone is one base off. The CDR3 sequence is CSASVGQAGGYEQYF. CDR3 coding DNA: TGCAGTGCTAGCGTCGGACAAGCGGGGGGCTACGAGCAGTACTTC. V is TRBV20-1 and J is TRBJ2-7; 9 nucleotides line up with TRBD2. With V trimmed by 3 bases and J by 3 bases, 9 bases remained unmatched. This CDR3 comprises 15 residues. Germline V gives CDR1 DFQATT, CDR2 SNEGSKA (reference sequence).

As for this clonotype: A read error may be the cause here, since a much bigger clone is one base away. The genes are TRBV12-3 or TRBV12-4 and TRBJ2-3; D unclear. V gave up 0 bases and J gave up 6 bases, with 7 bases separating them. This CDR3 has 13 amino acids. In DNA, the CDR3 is TGTGCCAGCAGTTTAGCGCCCCCCGATACGCAGTATTTT. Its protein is CASSLAPPDTQYF.

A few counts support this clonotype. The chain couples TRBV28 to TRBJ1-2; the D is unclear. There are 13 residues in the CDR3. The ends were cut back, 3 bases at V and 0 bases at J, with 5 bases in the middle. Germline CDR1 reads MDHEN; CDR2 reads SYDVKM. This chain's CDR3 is CASSFRPNYGYTF. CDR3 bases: TGTGCCAGCAGTTTCCGGCCTAACTATGGCTACACCTTC.

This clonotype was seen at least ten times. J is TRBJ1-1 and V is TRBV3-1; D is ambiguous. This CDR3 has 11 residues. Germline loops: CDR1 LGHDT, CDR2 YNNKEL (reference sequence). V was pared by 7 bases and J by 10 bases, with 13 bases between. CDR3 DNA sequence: TGTGCCAGCACCCGGACCGCGGGAGCTTTCTTT. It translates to CASTRTAGAFF.

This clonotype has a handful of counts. CDR3: CAWSVLRGSTDTQYF. The CDR3 DNA reads TGTGCCTGGAGTGTATTGCGGGGAAGCACAGATACGCAGTATTTT. The gene calls are TRBV30 and TRBJ2-3; weak D call: TRBD2 (6 bases). The germline CDR1 and CDR2 sequences are GTSNPN and SVGIG (reference sequence). Trimming shortened V by 0 bases and J by 0 bases, and 10 bases separated the two germline ends. The CDR3 loop spans 15 amino acids.

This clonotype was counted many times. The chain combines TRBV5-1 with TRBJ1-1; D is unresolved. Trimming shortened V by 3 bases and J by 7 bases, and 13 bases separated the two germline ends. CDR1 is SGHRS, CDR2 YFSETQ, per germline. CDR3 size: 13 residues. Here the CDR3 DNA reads TGCGCCAGCAGCTCGAGGGATAGGAATGAAGCTTTCTTT. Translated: CASSSRDRNEAFF.

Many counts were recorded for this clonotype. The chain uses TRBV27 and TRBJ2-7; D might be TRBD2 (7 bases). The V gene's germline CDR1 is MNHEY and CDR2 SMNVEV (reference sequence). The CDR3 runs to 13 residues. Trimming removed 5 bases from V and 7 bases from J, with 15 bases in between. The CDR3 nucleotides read TGTGCCAGCAGTGGGGGGGGGCCGAGAGAGCAGTACTTC. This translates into CASSGGGPREQYF.